Below, 15 T cell receptor beta chains from the same sample are listed, as sequenced in a study of early T cells in non-severe SARS-CoV-2 infection (dated by TCRdb to the early 2020s). The library was prepared using 5' RACE. The instrument was a NextSeq 500. TCRdb took the public reads, trimmed them with fastp at Q25, ran MiXCR for clone calling and kept in-frame beta chains. For every CDR3 protein sequence, its rows merge into one entry that carries the most common genes and DNA. The sample contains more than 20,000 distinct CDR3 sequences, 4.4% of them found a single time. The ten largest clones capture roughly 5.5% of the sample. Sequenced: whole blood. The receptors were sampled from an adult who was a healthcare worker with PCR-confirmed SARS-CoV-2 infection or an uninfected control (not recorded which).

The sample holds many counts of this clonotype. V usage is TRBV7-9 and J usage is TRBJ2-4, with D unclear. The CDR3 is 12 amino acids. V lost 4 bases to trimming and J lost 5 bases, with 6 bases between them. The germline V gene encodes CDR1 SEHNR and CDR2 FQNEAQ (reference sequence). The CDR3 sequence: CASSWSENIQYF. The CDR3 coding sequence is TGTGCCAGCAGCTGGTCCGAAAACATTCAGTACTTC. The whole variable domain, filled in from reference TRBV7-9 and TRBJ2-4, reads DTGVSQNPRHKITKRGQNVTFRCDPISEHNRLYWYRQTLGQGPEFLTYFQNEAQLEKSRLLSDRFSAERPKGSFSTLEIQRTEQGDSAMYLCASSWSENIQYFGAGTRLSVL.

This clonotype was seen at least ten times. J is TRBJ2-7 and V is TRBV10-3; 12 nucleotides align to TRBD2. J gave up 7 bases and V 8 bases, and 9 bases lay outside the gene matches. This CDR3 is 14 amino acids long. Germline lookup yields CDR1 ENHRY and CDR2 SYGVKD. CDR3 in DNA: TGTGCCATCGGACTAGGACTAGCGGGAAGGGAGCAGTACTTC. Its translation is CAIGLGLAGREQYF.

The CDR3 reads CSVDRGRTGELFF. CDR3 DNA: TGCAGCGTGGACAGGGGGCGAACCGGGGAGCTGTTTTTT. This chain connects TRBV29-1 to TRBJ2-2; 11 positions match TRBD1. With V trimmed by 6 bases and J by 5 bases, 2 bases remained unmatched. Germline V lookup: CDR1 SQVTM, CDR2 ANQGSEA. This CDR3 has 13 residues.

By share of the sample, this clonotype is medium-sized. The genes are TRBV7-6 and TRBJ2-2, with D unclear. The CDR3 sequence is 13 residues long. The germline V gene encodes CDR1 SGHVS and CDR2 FNYEAQ. The V end was cut by 1 base, the J end by 4 bases, with 4 bases between. CDR3 nucleotides: TGTGCCAGCAGCTTAGTGAGCACCGGGGAGCTGTTTTTT. This sequence encodes CASSLVSTGELFF.

This clonotype appeared many times. The chain employs TRBV5-1 and TRBJ2-5; 8 positions match TRBD2. Germline V gene data show CDR1 as SGHRS and CDR2 as YFSETQ. The CDR3 consists of 14 residues. The junction had 6 bases not matched to a gene; V was cut back by 3 bases and J by 5 bases. The CDR3 sequence is CASSSGGAEETQYF. The CDR3 DNA sequence: TGCGCCAGCAGCTCGGGAGGGGCGGAGGAGACCCAGTACTTC.

This clonotype was seen a handful of times. A read error may be the cause here, since a much bigger clone is one base away. J is TRBJ2-1 and V is TRBV6-2 or TRBV6-3, with 8 positions matching TRBD2. Germline-derived CDR1 and CDR2 are MNHEY and SVGEGT. The CDR3 loop spans 15 amino acids. Trimming cost V 6 bases and J 0 bases; bases outside gene matches: 4. The CDR3 spells CASSQSGGSYNEQFF. The CDR3 DNA reads as TGTGCCAGCAGCCAAAGCGGGGGCTCCTACAATGAGCAGTTCTTC.

This clonotype was detected only a few times. The chain recombines TRBV7-2 with TRBJ2-1; D may be TRBD2 (6 bases). This CDR3 is 15 amino acids long. Per the germline V gene, CDR1 is SGHTA and CDR2 is FQGNSA. V was pared by 2 bases and J by 2 bases, with 10 bases between. CDR3 loop: CASSLLAGPYNEQFF. CDR3 bases: TGTGCCAGCAGCTTATTGGCGGGACCCTACAATGAGCAGTTCTTC.

This clonotype was observed many times. Germline is not matched at one junction end, which may reflect a read error. The rearrangement uses TRBV6-5 and TRBJ1-1; 8 bases match TRBD1. The CDR3 extends over 13 amino acids. Germline V gene lookup returns CDR1 MNHEY and CDR2 SVGAGI. Here the CDR3 reads CASSRQGNTEVFF. CDR3 bases: TGTGCCAGCAGCCGACAGGGGAACACTGAAGTTTTCTTT.

This clonotype was counted many times. V gene TRBV28 combines with J gene TRBJ1-2; no reliable D call. The CDR3 is 13 residues long. The germline V gene encodes CDR1 MDHEN and CDR2 SYDVKM. The V end lost 2 bases, the J end lost 4 bases, and 8 bases lay between the germline ends. The CDR3 DNA sequence: TGTGCCAGCAGTTTACTAGGCCGCTATGGCTACACCTTC. This encodes CASSLLGRYGYTF.

In its sample, this clonotype was seen many times. The chain has TRBV2 and TRBJ2-1, with 8 bases that match TRBD1. Germline lookup yields CDR1 SNHLY and CDR2 FYNNEI. This CDR3 contains 15 residues. V was pared by 9 bases and J by 2 bases, with 9 bases of the junction left unmatched. The CDR3 DNA sequence: TGTGCCAGAGGACTCAGGGGGCCGACCTACAATGAGCAGTTCTTC. Its translation: CARGLRGPTYNEQFF.

This clonotype has a count of ten or more. V and J are TRBV28 and TRBJ2-1; weak D call: TRBD2 (6 bases). The CDR3 is 14 residues long. In germline, CDR1 is MDHEN, CDR2 SYDVKM. V was pared by 2 bases and J by 4 bases, with 9 bases between. The CDR3 region has the DNA TGTGCCAGCAGTTTACCCGGGGGTTACAATGAGCAGTTCTTC. This sequence encodes CASSLPGGYNEQFF.

This clonotype has a count of ten or more. The rearrangement uses TRBV27 and TRBJ2-3, with 12 bases identical to TRBD2. Trimming cost V 1 base and J 4 bases; bases outside gene matches: 3. Germline V gene data show CDR1 as MNHEY and CDR2 as SMNVEV (reference sequence). The CDR3 is 16 amino acids. CDR3 sequence: CASSLWASGGADTQYF. The CDR3 DNA sequence: TGTGCCAGCAGTTTATGGGCTAGCGGGGGGGCAGATACGCAGTATTTT.

This clonotype showed up many times. V usage is TRBV20-1 and J usage is TRBJ1-5; weak D call: TRBD1 (6 bases). Between the trimmed V and J ends, which lost 3 bases and 6 bases, there was a span of 15 bases. The CDR3 totals 14 residues. CDR1 is DFQATT, CDR2 SNEGSKA, per germline (reference sequence). CDR3 in amino acids: CSASGGGLSQPQHF. DNA for the CDR3: TGCAGTGCTAGCGGAGGGGGGCTCAGTCAGCCCCAGCATTTT.

This clonotype was counted many times. The chain employs TRBV2 and TRBJ2-1; 10 positions match TRBD2. This CDR3 contains 14 residues. The germline V gene has CDR1 SNHLY and CDR2 FYNNEI. Trimming cost V 6 bases and J 9 bases; bases outside gene matches: 8. The CDR3 sequence is CASSPQRGGSEQFF. In DNA form, the CDR3 reads TGTGCCAGCAGCCCCCAGCGGGGGGGCAGTGAGCAGTTCTTC.

This clonotype was counted many times. The chain carries TRBV6-1 and TRBJ1-6, with a possible D match to TRBD1 (5 bases). The CDR3 length is 15 residues. Trimming took off 7 bases at V and 9 bases at J, with 19 bases between the two ends. CDR1 is MNHNS and CDR2 is SASEGT in the germline V gene. CDR3 nucleotide sequence: TGTGCCAGCATCCCAAGTCAGGGACGTTCTTCACCCCTCCACTTT. Translating it yields CASIPSQGRSSPLHF.